This TCR beta chain was recovered during a study of cytomegalovirus exposure and HLA in healthy donors. Per the germline V gene, CDR1 is SQVTM and CDR2 is ANQGSEA. CDR3 length equals 14 residues. The V segment lost 5 bases and the J segment 4 bases; nucleotides outside the gene matches: 9. While unrecorded immune exposures were likely, the donors were nominally healthy when sampled. Researchers ran the PCR with 60 Vbeta and 13 Jbeta primers. The protocol was immunoSEQ multiplex PCR, while the TCRdb copy is restricted to in-frame clones and leaves out a portion. The repertoire holds over 150,000 clones, with about 78% as singletons. On this clone itself: Its antigen is undetermined.

Study-wide results and caveats: The majority of TCR sequences were rare, yet some public TCRs appeared in many donors. Later, an analysis found that common viral pathogens appeared to be linked with several of the most significant clusters.

Sequenced: PBMCs. The chain uses TRBV29-1 and TRBJ2-7; 9 bases agree with TRBD2. The receptor comes from a woman aged 45 to 65 in good health and CMV-seropositive. CDR3 residues: CSVSSAGGRYEQYF. The CDR3 bases are TGCAGCGTTTCTTCTGCGGGGGGGCGTTACGAGCAGTACTTC.